This TCR beta chain was obtained from a study of shared clonotypes between healthy human individuals. Here immunoSEQ multiplex PCR was the method, and the copy in TCRdb shows in-frame clones only, minus some. The table shows roughly 2.2 million clones, with around 93% occurring only once. The CDR3 consists of 16 residues. Germline trimming cut 4 bases from V and 4 bases from J; bases unmatched to any gene: 9. Germline V lookup: CDR1 SEHNR, CDR2 FQNEAQ (reference sequence). The receptor was isolated from a man aged 18 to 29 in good health. Some clones in this sample may be carry-over from other donors' samples. This chain connects TRBV7-9 to TRBJ2-2, with 7 bases matching TRBD2. Specimen: naive CD4+ T cells from PBMCs. Subset of the sample: CD45RA+ positively selected. CDR3 residues: CASSSGPRTSTGELFF. Here the CDR3 DNA reads TGTGCCAGCAGCTCCGGCCCCCGGACTAGCACCGGGGAGCTGTTTTTT.